What follows are 17 T cell receptor beta chains derived from one specimen sequenced in a study of cytomegalovirus exposure and HLA in healthy donors. Only in-frame clones appear in the TCRdb table, and some are missing; sequencing was by immunoSEQ multiplex PCR. The sample contains some 140,000 clones, about 90% of which appear only once. The source material was PBMCs. These TCRs come from a man younger than 35 in good health and CMV-seronegative.

V usage is TRBV5-1 and J usage is TRBJ2-5; 10 bases map to TRBD2. With 4 bases clipped from V and 5 bases from J, the junction kept 5 bases outside the gene matches. This CDR3 is 14 amino acids long. Germline CDR1 SGHRS, CDR2 YFSETQ. Here the CDR3 DNA reads TGCGCCAGCAGCCCCGGGACTAGCGTCGAGACCCAGTACTTC. It translates to CASSPGTSVETQYF.

The chain joins TRBV19 to TRBJ2-1; TRBD1 aligns across 7 bases. This CDR3 comprises 15 residues. Trimming cost V 2 bases and J 5 bases; bases outside gene matches: 6. Germline V gene data show CDR1 as LNHDA and CDR2 as SQIVND (reference sequence). CDR3 nucleotide sequence: TGTGCCAGTAGTATAAGACACAGGGGAGACAATGAGCAGTTCTTC. This gives the protein CASSIRHRGDNEQFF.

This clone was seen only once. The chain has TRBV19 and TRBJ2-7; D call uncertain. CDR1 is LNHDA, CDR2 SQIVND, per germline (reference sequence). Trimming took 5 bases from V and 0 from J, leaving 14 bases between them. The CDR3 is 15 residues long. The CDR3 protein is CASSQVDGASYEQYF. The DNA for the CDR3 is TGTGCCAGTAGTCAAGTCGACGGAGCCTCCTACGAGCAGTACTTC.

In nucleotides, the CDR3 is TGTGCCATCAGACAAGGAGGGGGCGGAGGCACCGGGGAGCTGTTTTTT. This codes for CAIRQGGGGGTGELFF. The chain links TRBV10-3 to TRBJ2-2; D may be TRBD1 (7 bases). Germline V lookup: CDR1 ENHRY, CDR2 SYGVKD. The CDR3 runs to 16 residues. The V end lost 6 bases, the J end lost 4 bases, and 18 bases lay between the germline ends.

This rearrangement joins TRBV11-3 to TRBJ2-1; D perhaps matches TRBD2 (6 bases). Trimming cost V 5 bases and J 7 bases, with 15 bases left between them. This CDR3 is built from 14 residues. Germline CDR1 and CDR2: SGHNT and YENEEA. CDR3 amino acids: CASSPSEPVNEQFF. CDR3 bases: TGTGCCAGCAGCCCTAGCGAACCGGTTAATGAGCAGTTCTTC. The variable domain in full, with the rest retrieved from reference TRBV11-3 and TRBJ2-1, is EAGVVQSPRYKIIEKKQPVAFWCNPISGHNTLYWYLQNLGQGPELLIRYENEEAVDDSQLPKDRFSAERLKGVDSTLKIQPAELGDSAVYLCASSPSEPVNEQFFGPGTRLTVL.

This rearrangement joins TRBV27 to TRBJ1-6, with D uncertain. From germline, CDR1 is MNHEY and CDR2 SMNVEV (reference sequence). The CDR3 contains 14 residues. Trimming left V 6 bases short and J 0 bases short, with 6 bases between. The CDR3, as DNA: TGTGCCAGCAGCCTAAGCTCCTATAATTCACCCCTCCACTTT. It codes for CASSLSSYNSPLHF.

The chain uses TRBV10-1 and TRBJ2-3; 12 positions agree with TRBD2. The CDR3 consists of 17 residues. Germline values: CDR1 WNHNN, CDR2 SYGVQD (reference sequence). V shed 7 bases, J shed 3 bases, and the junction held 11 bases outside the gene matches. The CDR3 coding sequence is TGCGCCAGCATTTGGTGGGCTAGCGGGGGGGCAACAGATACGCAGTATTTT. This codes for CASIWWASGGATDTQYF.

This clone was observed a handful of times. The chain is built from TRBV19 and TRBJ2-3; 7 nucleotides match TRBD1. V gave up 3 bases and J gave up 2 bases; unmatched junction bases: 8. The CDR3 length is 16 residues. The germline gives CDR1 LNHDA, CDR2 SQIVND (reference sequence). CDR3 sequence (DNA): TGTGCCAGTAGTATCCGGGACAGTTCATACACAGATACGCAGTATTTT. The encoded protein is CASSIRDSSYTDTQYF. Using reference TRBV19 and TRBJ2-3 for the parts outside the CDR3, the full variable domain is DGGITQSPKYLFRKEGQNVTLSCEQNLNHDAMYWYRQDPGQGLRLIYYSQIVNDFQKGDIAEGYSVSREKKESFPLTVTSAQKNPTAFYLCASSIRDSSYTDTQYFGPGTRLTVL.

The chain has TRBV5-6 and TRBJ2-7, with TRBD2 matching over 12 bases. CDR1 and CDR2 (germline): SGHDT, YYEEEE. The CDR3 spans 17 residues. V lost 4 bases, J lost 0 bases, and 8 bases stayed unmatched. Here the CDR3 DNA reads TGTGCCAGCAGCCCGGGACTAGCGGGTCTTAGCTCCTACGAGCAGTACTTC. Protein: CASSPGLAGLSSYEQYF.

This clone has only a few counts. The chain has TRBV5-6 and TRBJ2-1, with 11 positions matching TRBD2. CDR1 SGHDT and CDR2 YYEEEE come from the germline V gene. Trimming removed 7 bases from V and 9 bases from J; junction bases left unmatched: 12. The CDR3 length is 15 residues. The CDR3 is CASQTSGASRGEQFF. CDR3 nucleotides: TGTGCCAGCCAGACTAGCGGGGCTTCTCGGGGTGAGCAGTTCTTC.

This chain links TRBV18 with TRBJ1-6; 7 nucleotides align to TRBD1. This CDR3 comprises 17 residues. Germline trimming cut 2 bases from V and 5 bases from J; bases unmatched to any gene: 9. Germline V lookup: CDR1 KGHSH, CDR2 LQKENI. The CDR3 sequence: CASSPGQDTTNNSPLHF. The CDR3 coding sequence is TGTGCCAGCTCACCAGGACAGGACACGACTAATAATTCACCCCTCCACTTT.

This clone came up a few times. The V call is TRBV7-9, the J call TRBJ2-1, with a weak D call TRBD1 (6 bases). Germline assignment: CDR1 SEHNR and CDR2 FQNEAQ (reference sequence). Trimming removed 5 bases at V and 4 bases at J, with 15 bases between. This CDR3 comprises 15 residues. The CDR3 reads CASSLLGHRYNEQFF. CDR3 bases: TGTGCCAGCAGCCTCCTGGGACACCGTTACAATGAGCAGTTCTTC. The whole variable domain, remainder taken from reference TRBV7-9 and TRBJ2-1, is DTGVSQNPRHKITKRGQNVTFRCDPISEHNRLYWYRQTLGQGPEFLTYFQNEAQLEKSRLLSDRFSAERPKGSFSTLEIQRTEQGDSAMYLCASSLLGHRYNEQFFGPGTRLTVL.

The rearrangement joins TRBV28 to TRBJ1-4; D remains ambiguous. Trimming cost V 10 bases and J 3 bases, with 15 bases left between them. The V gene's germline CDR1 is MDHEN and CDR2 SYDVKM. The CDR3 covers 14 residues. The CDR3, as DNA: TGTGCCACCCTAGGCAGTCCCCCTAATGAAAAACTGTTTTTT. This codes for CATLGSPPNEKLFF.

This clone was found once. The rearrangement joins TRBV5-1 to TRBJ2-7; D unresolved. The V end lost 2 bases, the J end lost 0 bases, and 9 bases lay between the germline ends. CDR3 size: 14 residues. Looked up from germline, CDR1 is SGHRS and CDR2 is YFSETQ. The CDR3 region is CASSFVGSSYEQYF. The CDR3 DNA reads as TGCGCCAGCAGCTTTGTGGGCAGCTCCTACGAGCAGTACTTC. Drawing the rest from reference TRBV5-1 and TRBJ2-7, the complete variable domain is KAGVTQTPRYLIKTRGQQVTLSCSPISGHRSVSWYQQTPGQGLQFLFEYFSETQRNKGNFPGRFSGRQFSNSRSEMNVSTLELGDSALYLCASSFVGSSYEQYFGPGTRLTVT.

The V call is TRBV9, the J call TRBJ2-1, with 11 bases identical to TRBD2. The CDR3 has 16 residues. CDR1 and CDR2 from the germline V gene are SGDLS and YYNGEE. V lost 3 bases and J lost 7; bases outside the gene matches: 9. The CDR3 coding sequence is TGTGCCAGCAGCGCCTTCCCGGGACTAGCGGTTAATGAGCAGTTCTTC. Translated: CASSAFPGLAVNEQFF. Using reference TRBV9 and TRBJ2-1 for the parts outside the CDR3, the full variable domain is DSGVTQTPKHLITATGQRVTLRCSPRSGDLSVYWYQQSLDQGLQFLIQYYNGEERAKGNILERFSAQQFPDLHSELNLSSLELGDSALYFCASSAFPGLAVNEQFFGPGTRLTVL.

The chain has TRBV6-5 and TRBJ2-7; a weak D match, TRBD2 (6 bases). The CDR3 totals 13 residues. The germline gives CDR1 MNHEY, CDR2 SVGAGI. V was pared by 2 bases and J by 6 bases, with 11 bases between. The CDR3 region is CASSYTSGREQYF. The DNA of the CDR3 is TGTGCCAGCAGTTACACCAGCGGGCGCGAGCAGTACTTC.

The chain joins TRBV10-3 to TRBJ1-4; weak D call: TRBD1 (5 bases). Between the trimmed V and J ends, which lost 8 bases and 12 bases, there was a span of 13 bases. The CDR3 is 11 residues long. Germline CDR1 is ENHRY and CDR2 is SYGVKD. CDR3 nucleotide sequence: TGTGCCATCGGGGTCAGGGAGGAACTGTTTTTT. It translates to CAIGVREELFF.